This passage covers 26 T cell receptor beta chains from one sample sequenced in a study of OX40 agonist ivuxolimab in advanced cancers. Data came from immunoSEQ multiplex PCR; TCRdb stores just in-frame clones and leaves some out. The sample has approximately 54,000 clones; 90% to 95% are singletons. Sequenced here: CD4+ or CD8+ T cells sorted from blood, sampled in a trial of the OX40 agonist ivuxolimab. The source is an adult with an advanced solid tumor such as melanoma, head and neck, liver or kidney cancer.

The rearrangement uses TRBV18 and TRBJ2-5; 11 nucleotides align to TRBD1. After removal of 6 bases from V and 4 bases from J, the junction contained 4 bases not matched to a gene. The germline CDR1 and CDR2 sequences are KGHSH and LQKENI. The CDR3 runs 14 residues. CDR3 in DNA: TGTGCCAGCTCGCCCGGGACAGGGGGAGAGACCCAGTACTTC. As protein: CASSPGTGGETQYF.

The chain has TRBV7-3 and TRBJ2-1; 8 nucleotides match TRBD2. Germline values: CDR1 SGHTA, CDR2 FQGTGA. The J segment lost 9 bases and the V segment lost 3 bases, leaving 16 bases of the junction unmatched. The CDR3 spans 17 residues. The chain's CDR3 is CASSFGPGRALEGEQFF. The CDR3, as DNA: TGTGCCAGCAGCTTTGGGCCCGGGAGGGCCCTGGAGGGTGAGCAGTTCTTC. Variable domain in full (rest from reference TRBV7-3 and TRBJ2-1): GAGVSQTPSNKVTEKGKYVELRCDPISGHTALYWYRQSLGQGPEFLIYFQGTGAADDSGLPNDRFFAVRPEGSVSTLKIQRTERGDSAVYLCASSFGPGRALEGEQFFGPGTRLTVL.

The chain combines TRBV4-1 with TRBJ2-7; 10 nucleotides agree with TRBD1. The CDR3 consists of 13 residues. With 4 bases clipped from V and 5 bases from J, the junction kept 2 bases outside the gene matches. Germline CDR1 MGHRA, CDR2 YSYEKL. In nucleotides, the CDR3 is TGCGCCAGCAGCCGGGACAGGGGCCACGAGCAGTACTTC. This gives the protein CASSRDRGHEQYF.

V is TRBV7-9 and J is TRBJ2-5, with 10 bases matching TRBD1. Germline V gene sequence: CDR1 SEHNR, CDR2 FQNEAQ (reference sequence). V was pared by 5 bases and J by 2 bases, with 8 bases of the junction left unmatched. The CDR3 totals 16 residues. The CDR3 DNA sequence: TGTGCCAGCAGCCTCTGGACAGGGGGTGGACAAGAGACCCAGTACTTC. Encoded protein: CASSLWTGGGQETQYF. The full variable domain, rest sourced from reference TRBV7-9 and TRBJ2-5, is DTGVSQNPRHKITKRGQNVTFRCDPISEHNRLYWYRQTLGQGPEFLTYFQNEAQLEKSRLLSDRFSAERPKGSFSTLEIQRTEQGDSAMYLCASSLWTGGGQETQYFGPGTRLLVL.

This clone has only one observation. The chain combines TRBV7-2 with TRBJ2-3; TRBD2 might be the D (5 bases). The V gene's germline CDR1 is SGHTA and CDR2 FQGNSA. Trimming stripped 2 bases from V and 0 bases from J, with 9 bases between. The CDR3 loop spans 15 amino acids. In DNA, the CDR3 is TGTGCCAGCAGCTTATCTAGCACGAGCACAGATACGCAGTATTTT. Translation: CASSLSSTSTDTQYF.

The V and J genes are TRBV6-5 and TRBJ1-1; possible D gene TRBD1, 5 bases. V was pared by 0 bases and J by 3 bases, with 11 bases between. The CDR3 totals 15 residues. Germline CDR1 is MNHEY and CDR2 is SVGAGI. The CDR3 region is CASSYSRVGDTEAFF. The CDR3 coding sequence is TGTGCCAGCAGTTACTCCAGGGTGGGGGACACTGAAGCTTTCTTT.

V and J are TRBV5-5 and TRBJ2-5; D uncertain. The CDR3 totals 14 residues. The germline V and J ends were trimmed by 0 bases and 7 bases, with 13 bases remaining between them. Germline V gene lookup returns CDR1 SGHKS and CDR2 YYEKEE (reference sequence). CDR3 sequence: CASSLDGRSSTQYF. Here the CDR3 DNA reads TGTGCCAGCAGCTTGGACGGACGAAGCTCGACCCAGTACTTC.

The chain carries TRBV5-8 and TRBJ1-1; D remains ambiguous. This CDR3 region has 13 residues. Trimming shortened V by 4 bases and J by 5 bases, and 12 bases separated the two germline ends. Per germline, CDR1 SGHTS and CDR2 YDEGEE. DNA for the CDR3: TGTGCCAGCAGCGGGAGCATAGTTACTGAAGCTTTCTTT. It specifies CASSGSIVTEAFF.

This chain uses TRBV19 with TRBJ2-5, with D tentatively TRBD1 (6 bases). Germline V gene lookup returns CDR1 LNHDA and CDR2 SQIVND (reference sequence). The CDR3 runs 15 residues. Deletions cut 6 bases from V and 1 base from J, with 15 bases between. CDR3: CASSPGQRVQETQYF. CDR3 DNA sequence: TGTGCCAGTAGCCCGGGACAAAGAGTCCAAGAGACCCAGTACTTC.

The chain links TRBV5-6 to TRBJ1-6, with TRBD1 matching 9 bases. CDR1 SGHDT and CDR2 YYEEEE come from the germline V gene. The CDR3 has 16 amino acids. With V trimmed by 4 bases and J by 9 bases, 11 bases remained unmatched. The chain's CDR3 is CASSRTHTGGGSPLHF. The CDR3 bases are TGTGCCAGCAGCCGAACCCACACAGGGGGCGGTTCACCCCTCCACTTT. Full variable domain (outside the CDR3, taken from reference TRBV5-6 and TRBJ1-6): DAGVTQSPTHLIKTRGQQVTLRCSPKSGHDTVSWYQQALGQGPQFIFQYYEEEERQRGNFPDRFSGHQFPNYSSELNVNALLLGDSALYLCASSRTHTGGGSPLHFGNGTRLTVT.

The chain's CDR3 is CASSLAGEGYEQYF. The CDR3 coding sequence is TGTGCCAGCAGTCTAGCGGGAGAAGGATACGAGCAGTACTTC. The chain carries TRBV6-6 and TRBJ2-7; the match to TRBD2 covers 10 bases. CDR1 and CDR2 from the germline V gene are MNHNY and SVGAGI (reference sequence). This CDR3 contains 14 residues. The V and J ends lost 5 bases and 4 bases, in that order; junction bases with no gene match: 5.

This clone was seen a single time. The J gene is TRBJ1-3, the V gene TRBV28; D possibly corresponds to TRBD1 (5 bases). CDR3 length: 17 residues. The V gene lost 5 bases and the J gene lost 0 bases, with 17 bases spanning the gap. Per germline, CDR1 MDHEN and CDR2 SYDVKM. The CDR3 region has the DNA TGTGCCAGCAGTCAGCTGGGGGGTCTCCGCTCTGGAAACACCATATATTTT. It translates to CASSQLGGLRSGNTIYF.

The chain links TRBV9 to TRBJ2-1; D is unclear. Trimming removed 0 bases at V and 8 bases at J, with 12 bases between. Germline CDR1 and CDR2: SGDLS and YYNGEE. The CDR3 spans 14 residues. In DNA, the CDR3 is TGTGCCAGCAGCGTAGCGGGCCTCGTCGATGAGCAGTTCTTC. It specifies CASSVAGLVDEQFF. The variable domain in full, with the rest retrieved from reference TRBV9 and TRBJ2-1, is DSGVTQTPKHLITATGQRVTLRCSPRSGDLSVYWYQQSLDQGLQFLIQYYNGEERAKGNILERFSAQQFPDLHSELNLSSLELGDSALYFCASSVAGLVDEQFFGPGTRLTVL.

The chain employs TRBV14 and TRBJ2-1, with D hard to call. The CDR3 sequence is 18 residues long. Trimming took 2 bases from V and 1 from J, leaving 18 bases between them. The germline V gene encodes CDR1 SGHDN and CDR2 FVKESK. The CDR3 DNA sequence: TGTGCCAGCAGCCAACCTCGATTTAATTCACCATCCTACAATGAGCAGTTCTTC. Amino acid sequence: CASSQPRFNSPSYNEQFF. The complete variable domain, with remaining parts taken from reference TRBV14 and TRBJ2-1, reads EAGVTQFPSHSVIEKGQTVTLRCDPISGHDNLYWYRRVMGKEIKFLLHFVKESKQDESGMPNNRFLAERTGGTYSTLKVQPAELEDSGVYFCASSQPRFNSPSYNEQFFGPGTRLTVL.

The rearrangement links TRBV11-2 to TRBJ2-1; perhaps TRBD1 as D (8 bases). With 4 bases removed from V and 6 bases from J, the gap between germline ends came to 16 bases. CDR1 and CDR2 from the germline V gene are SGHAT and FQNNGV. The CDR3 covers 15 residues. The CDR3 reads CASSSGLDRGNEQFF. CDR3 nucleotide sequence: TGTGCCAGCAGCTCCGGACTAGACAGGGGCAATGAGCAGTTCTTC.

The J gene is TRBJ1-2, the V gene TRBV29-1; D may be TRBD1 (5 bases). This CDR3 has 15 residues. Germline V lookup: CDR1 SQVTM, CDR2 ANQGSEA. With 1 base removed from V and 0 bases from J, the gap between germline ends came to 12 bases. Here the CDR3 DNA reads TGCAGCGTTGAAGGTAGGGACGGTTCTAACTATGGCTACACCTTC. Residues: CSVEGRDGSNYGYTF. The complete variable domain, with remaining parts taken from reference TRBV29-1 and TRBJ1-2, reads SAVISQKPSRDICQRGTSLTIQCQVDSQVTMMFWYRQQPGQSLTLIATANQGSEATYESGFVIDKFPISRPNLTFSTLTVSNMSPEDSSIYLCSVEGRDGSNYGYTFGSGTRLTVV.

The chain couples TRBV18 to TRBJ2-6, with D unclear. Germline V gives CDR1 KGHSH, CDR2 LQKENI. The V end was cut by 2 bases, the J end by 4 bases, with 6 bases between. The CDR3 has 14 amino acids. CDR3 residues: CASSPGLGANVLTF. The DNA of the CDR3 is TGTGCCAGCTCACCAGGGCTCGGGGCCAACGTCCTGACTTTC.

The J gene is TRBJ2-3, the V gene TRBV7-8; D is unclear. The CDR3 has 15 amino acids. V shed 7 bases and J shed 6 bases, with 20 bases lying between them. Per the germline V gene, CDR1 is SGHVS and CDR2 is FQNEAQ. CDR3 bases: TGTGCCAGCACCCCTTCGATAGCATATTTGGATACGCAGTATTTT. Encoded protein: CASTPSIAYLDTQYF.

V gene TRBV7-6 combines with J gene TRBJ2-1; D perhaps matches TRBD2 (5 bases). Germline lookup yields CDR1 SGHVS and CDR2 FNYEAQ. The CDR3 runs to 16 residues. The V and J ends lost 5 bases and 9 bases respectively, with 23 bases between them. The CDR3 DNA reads TGTGCCAGCAGCCCAACTAGACCCACCCCTTATGGTGAGCAGTTCTTC. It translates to CASSPTRPTPYGEQFF.

The CDR3, as DNA: TGCGCCAGCAGCCCTCGGAGCGACTTAAGTGGGGCCAACGTCCTGACTTTC. This codes for CASSPRSDLSGANVLTF. The chain carries TRBV5-1 and TRBJ2-6; the D is unclear. The CDR3 runs 17 residues. Germline assignment: CDR1 SGHRS and CDR2 YFSETQ. The V gene lost 4 bases and the J gene lost 3 bases, with 17 bases spanning the gap.

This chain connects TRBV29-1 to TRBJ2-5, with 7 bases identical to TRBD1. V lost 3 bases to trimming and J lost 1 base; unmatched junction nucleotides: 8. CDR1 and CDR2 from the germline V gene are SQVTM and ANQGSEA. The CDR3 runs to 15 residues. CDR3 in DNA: TGCAGCGTTGATAACCGGGACAGTATCCAAGAGACCCAGTACTTC. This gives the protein CSVDNRDSIQETQYF.

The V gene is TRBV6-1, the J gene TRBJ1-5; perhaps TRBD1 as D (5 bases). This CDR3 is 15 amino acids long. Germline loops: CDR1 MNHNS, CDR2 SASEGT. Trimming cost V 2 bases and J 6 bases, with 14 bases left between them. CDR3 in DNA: TGTGCCAGCAGTGAAATTCCCGGGGGGACTCAGCCCCAGCATTTT. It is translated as CASSEIPGGTQPQHF.

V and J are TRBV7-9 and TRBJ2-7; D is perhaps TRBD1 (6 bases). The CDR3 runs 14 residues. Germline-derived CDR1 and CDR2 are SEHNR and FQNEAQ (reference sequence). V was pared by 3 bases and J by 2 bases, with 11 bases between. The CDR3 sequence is CASSLAGVTYEQYF. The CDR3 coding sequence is TGTGCCAGCAGCTTGGCAGGGGTCACCTACGAGCAGTACTTC.

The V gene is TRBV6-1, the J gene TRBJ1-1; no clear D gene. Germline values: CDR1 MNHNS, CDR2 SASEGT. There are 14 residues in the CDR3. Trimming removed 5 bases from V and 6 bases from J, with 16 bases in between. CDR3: CASSRDILIAEAFF. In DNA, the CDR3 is TGTGCCAGCAGTCGAGACATTTTAATCGCTGAAGCTTTCTTT.

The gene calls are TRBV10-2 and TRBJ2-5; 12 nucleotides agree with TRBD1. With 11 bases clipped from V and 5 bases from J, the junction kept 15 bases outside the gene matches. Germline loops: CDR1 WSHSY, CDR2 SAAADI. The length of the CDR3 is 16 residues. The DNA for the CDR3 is TGCGCCCCACTCCGGGACAGGGGGCTATTAGAGGAGACCCAGTACTTC. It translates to CAPLRDRGLLEETQYF.

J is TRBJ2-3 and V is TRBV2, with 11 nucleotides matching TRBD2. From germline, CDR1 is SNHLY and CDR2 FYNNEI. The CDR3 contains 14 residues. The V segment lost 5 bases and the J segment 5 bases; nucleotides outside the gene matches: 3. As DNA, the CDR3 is TGTGCCAGCAGTTTAGCGGGGGGGGGAGATACGCAGTATTTT. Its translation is CASSLAGGGDTQYF. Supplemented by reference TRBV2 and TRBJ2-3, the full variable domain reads EPEVTQTPSHQVTQMGQEVILRCVPISNHLYFYWYRQILGQKVEFLVSFYNNEISEKSEIFDDQFSVERPDGSNFTLKIRSTKLEDSAMYFCASSLAGGGDTQYFGPGTRLTVL.